The 19 T cell receptor beta chains reported below all come from one sample, sequenced in a study of T cell responses to AZD1222 COVID-19 vaccine. The protocol was immunoSEQ multiplex PCR, while the TCRdb copy is restricted to in-frame clones and leaves out a portion. Here the sample spans 150,000 to 190,000 clones, over 75% being singletons. The source was peripheral blood, collected on day 0 of AZD1222 vaccination. These receptors were collected from an adult in good health.

This chain links TRBV9 with TRBJ2-7; D possibly corresponds to TRBD1 (6 bases). This CDR3 has 15 amino acids. The germline gives CDR1 SGDLS, CDR2 YYNGEE. The V gene lost 0 bases and the J gene lost 2 bases, with 12 bases spanning the gap. The CDR3 bases are TGTGCCAGCAGCGTAGCGTACGGGACAACCTACGAGCAGTACTTC. Protein product: CASSVAYGTTYEQYF.

V and J are TRBV5-5 and TRBJ1-1; D not resolved. The CDR3 sequence is 14 residues long. The germline gives CDR1 SGHKS, CDR2 YYEKEE (reference sequence). V was pared by 4 bases and J by 1 base, with 11 bases between. The CDR3 region has the DNA TGTGCCAGCAGCCTGACTACGGGGAACACTGAAGCTTTCTTT. Its translation is CASSLTTGNTEAFF.

The chain couples TRBV10-2 to TRBJ2-3, with TRBD2 identical over 10 bases. The trim removed 1 base at V and 3 bases at J, leaving 7 bases unmatched. The CDR3 is made up of 17 amino acids. Germline V gene lookup returns CDR1 WSHSY and CDR2 SAAADI. CDR3 region: CASSEYPSGSRTDTQYF. The CDR3 nucleotides are TGCGCCAGCAGTGAGTACCCTAGCGGGAGTAGAACAGATACGCAGTATTTT.

The V and J genes are TRBV6-6 and TRBJ2-1; D might be TRBD2 (6 bases). Germline V lookup: CDR1 MNHNY, CDR2 SVGAGI (reference sequence). The CDR3 has 15 amino acids. Trimming cost V 0 bases and J 7 bases, with 13 bases left between them. The CDR3 is CASSYSGSGNNEQFF. The CDR3 DNA follows: TGTGCCAGCAGTTACTCCGGGAGTGGAAATAATGAGCAGTTCTTC.

The V gene is TRBV28, the J gene TRBJ1-2; TRBD1 might be the D (6 bases). The CDR3 length is 13 residues. Trimming pared 5 bases from V and 3 bases from J, leaving 10 bases between. The V gene's germline CDR1 is MDHEN and CDR2 SYDVKM. The CDR3 sequence: CASSPQGYYGYTF. The CDR3 region has the DNA TGTGCCAGCAGTCCACAGGGCTACTATGGCTACACCTTC.

The V call is TRBV14, the J call TRBJ2-3; D remains ambiguous. Germline V CDR1 and CDR2: SGHDN, FVKESK. The CDR3 extends over 15 amino acids. Trimming took 4 bases from V and 3 from J, leaving 14 bases between them. The CDR3 loop reads CASSPSWIETDTQYF. The CDR3 DNA reads as TGTGCCAGCAGCCCCTCCTGGATTGAGACAGATACGCAGTATTTT.

The chain uses TRBV12-3 or TRBV12-4 and TRBJ1-1; no definite D call. CDR3 length equals 12 residues. Trimming took off 7 bases at V and 6 bases at J, with 12 bases between the two ends. This CDR3 is CASTLGFSEAFF. The CDR3 DNA follows: TGTGCCAGCACTCTTGGGTTTTCTGAAGCTTTCTTT.

The V and J genes are TRBV14 and TRBJ1-4; no firm D call. CDR1 is SGHDN, CDR2 FVKESK, per germline. The CDR3 length is 15 residues. V was clipped by 1 base and J by 3 bases, with 9 bases between them. CDR3 amino acids: CASSQVFSPNEKLFF. For the CDR3, the DNA is TGTGCCAGCAGCCAAGTATTTAGCCCTAATGAAAAACTGTTTTTT.

The chain combines TRBV6-1 with TRBJ1-4; the D gene is possibly TRBD1 (6 bases). Trimming took 2 bases from V and 8 from J, leaving 12 bases between them. This CDR3 comprises 14 residues. Germline lookup yields CDR1 MNHNS and CDR2 SASEGT. CDR3: CASSEYGTPEKLFF. DNA for the CDR3: TGTGCCAGCAGTGAATATGGGACACCAGAAAAACTGTTTTTT.

The chain employs TRBV27 and TRBJ2-7; 9 positions agree with TRBD2. V shed 2 bases and J 0 bases; nucleotides not matched to a gene: 2. The CDR3 spans 15 residues. Germline V gene data show CDR1 as MNHEY and CDR2 as SMNVEV (reference sequence). The CDR3 DNA sequence: TGTGCCAGCAGTTTACTAGCGGGAAGCTCCTACGAGCAGTACTTC. This codes for CASSLLAGSSYEQYF.

The chain joins TRBV6-1 to TRBJ1-5, with unresolved D. Trimming pared 1 base from V and 5 bases from J, leaving 9 bases between. CDR3 length: 14 amino acids. CDR1 MNHNS and CDR2 SASEGT come from the germline V gene. CDR3 residues: CASSEVRWDQPQHF. The DNA for the CDR3 is TGTGCCAGCAGTGAAGTAAGGTGGGATCAGCCCCAGCATTTT.

This sequence joins TRBV11-2 and TRBJ1-2, with 8 nucleotides matching TRBD1. The CDR3 sequence is 12 residues long. Looked up from germline, CDR1 is SGHAT and CDR2 is FQNNGV. J gave up 11 bases and V 5 bases, and 7 bases lay outside the gene matches. The CDR3 nucleotides are TGTGCCAGCAGCCCTAGGACAGGGATATACACCTTC. Amino acid sequence: CASSPRTGIYTF. Combining the CDR3 with reference TRBV11-2 and TRBJ1-2 gives the whole variable domain EAGVAQSPRYKIIEKRQSVAFWCNPISGHATLYWYQQILGQGPKLLIQFQNNGVVDDSQLPKDRFSAERLKGVDSTLKIQPAKLEDSAVYLCASSPRTGIYTFGSGTRLTVV.

The chain combines TRBV5-6 with TRBJ2-3, with D perhaps TRBD1 (5 bases). Between the trimmed V and J ends, which lost 7 bases and 3 bases, there was a span of 9 bases. The CDR3 extends over 12 amino acids. Germline V gives CDR1 SGHDT, CDR2 YYEEEE. The CDR3 nucleotides read TGTGCCAGCGGGGCAGGTACAGATACGCAGTATTTT. Translated: CASGAGTDTQYF.

The CDR3 DNA reads as TGTGCCAGCAGCGTAGTCGGGACAGGGGGCACTGAAGCTTTCTTT. Protein: CASSVVGTGGTEAFF. This chain joins TRBV9 and TRBJ1-1, with 11 nucleotides matching TRBD1. This CDR3 is built from 15 residues. Germline V gene data show CDR1 as SGDLS and CDR2 as YYNGEE. The J segment lost 4 bases and the V segment lost 0 bases, leaving 2 bases of the junction unmatched.

CDR3 sequence: CASSPRTGRTEAFF. CDR3 nucleotide sequence: TGTGCCAGCAGTCCCCGGACCGGGAGGACTGAAGCTTTCTTT. This chain uses TRBV6-6 with TRBJ1-1; D not certain. The length of the CDR3 is 14 residues. V lost 5 bases and J lost 5, with 15 bases in between. Germline lookup yields CDR1 MNHNY and CDR2 SVGAGI (reference sequence).

The chain is built from TRBV2 and TRBJ1-1; D gene uncertain. Per germline, CDR1 SNHLY and CDR2 FYNNEI. This CDR3 has 15 residues. Trimming removed 1 base from V and 1 base from J, with 10 bases in between. CDR3 in amino acids: CASSEERAKNTEAFF. The CDR3 coding sequence is TGTGCCAGCAGTGAAGAAAGGGCCAAGAACACTGAAGCTTTCTTT.

This clone was recorded only once. The V and J genes are TRBV20-1 and TRBJ1-5; no firm D call. This CDR3 spans 13 amino acids. Germline V gives CDR1 DFQATT, CDR2 SNEGSKA (reference sequence). V gave up 3 bases and J gave up 7 bases, with 13 bases separating them. DNA of the CDR3: TGCAGTGCTAGTCCGGGATATGGGCAGCCCCAGCATTTT. Amino acids: CSASPGYGQPQHF.

The chain has TRBV18 and TRBJ2-1; D may be TRBD2 (6 bases). V gave up 0 bases and J gave up 9 bases, with 21 bases separating them. Germline-derived CDR1 and CDR2 are KGHSH and LQKENI. CDR3 length: 17 residues. In nucleotides, the CDR3 is TGTGCCAGCTCACCACCCACAGTGAGGAGGGAAGTTGGTGAGCAGTTCTTC. It encodes CASSPPTVRREVGEQFF. The full variable domain, completed using reference TRBV18 and TRBJ2-1, is NAGVMQNPRHLVRRRGQEARLRCSPMKGHSHVYWYRQLPEEGLKFMVYLQKENIIDESGMPKERFSAEFPKEGPSILRIQQVVRGDSAAYFCASSPPTVRREVGEQFFGPGTRLTVL.

The chain couples TRBV5-1 to TRBJ1-1, with D unresolved. V was clipped by 1 base and J by 1 base, with 11 bases between them. The germline CDR1 and CDR2 sequences are SGHRS and YFSETQ. This CDR3 spans 15 amino acids. Written as DNA, the CDR3 is TGCGCCAGCAGCTTGAGTTTAGTGGCGAACACTGAAGCTTTCTTT. This sequence encodes CASSLSLVANTEAFF. Full variable domain (remainder filled in from reference TRBV5-1 and TRBJ1-1): KAGVTQTPRYLIKTRGQQVTLSCSPISGHRSVSWYQQTPGQGLQFLFEYFSETQRNKGNFPGRFSGRQFSNSRSEMNVSTLELGDSALYLCASSLSLVANTEAFFGQGTRLTVV.